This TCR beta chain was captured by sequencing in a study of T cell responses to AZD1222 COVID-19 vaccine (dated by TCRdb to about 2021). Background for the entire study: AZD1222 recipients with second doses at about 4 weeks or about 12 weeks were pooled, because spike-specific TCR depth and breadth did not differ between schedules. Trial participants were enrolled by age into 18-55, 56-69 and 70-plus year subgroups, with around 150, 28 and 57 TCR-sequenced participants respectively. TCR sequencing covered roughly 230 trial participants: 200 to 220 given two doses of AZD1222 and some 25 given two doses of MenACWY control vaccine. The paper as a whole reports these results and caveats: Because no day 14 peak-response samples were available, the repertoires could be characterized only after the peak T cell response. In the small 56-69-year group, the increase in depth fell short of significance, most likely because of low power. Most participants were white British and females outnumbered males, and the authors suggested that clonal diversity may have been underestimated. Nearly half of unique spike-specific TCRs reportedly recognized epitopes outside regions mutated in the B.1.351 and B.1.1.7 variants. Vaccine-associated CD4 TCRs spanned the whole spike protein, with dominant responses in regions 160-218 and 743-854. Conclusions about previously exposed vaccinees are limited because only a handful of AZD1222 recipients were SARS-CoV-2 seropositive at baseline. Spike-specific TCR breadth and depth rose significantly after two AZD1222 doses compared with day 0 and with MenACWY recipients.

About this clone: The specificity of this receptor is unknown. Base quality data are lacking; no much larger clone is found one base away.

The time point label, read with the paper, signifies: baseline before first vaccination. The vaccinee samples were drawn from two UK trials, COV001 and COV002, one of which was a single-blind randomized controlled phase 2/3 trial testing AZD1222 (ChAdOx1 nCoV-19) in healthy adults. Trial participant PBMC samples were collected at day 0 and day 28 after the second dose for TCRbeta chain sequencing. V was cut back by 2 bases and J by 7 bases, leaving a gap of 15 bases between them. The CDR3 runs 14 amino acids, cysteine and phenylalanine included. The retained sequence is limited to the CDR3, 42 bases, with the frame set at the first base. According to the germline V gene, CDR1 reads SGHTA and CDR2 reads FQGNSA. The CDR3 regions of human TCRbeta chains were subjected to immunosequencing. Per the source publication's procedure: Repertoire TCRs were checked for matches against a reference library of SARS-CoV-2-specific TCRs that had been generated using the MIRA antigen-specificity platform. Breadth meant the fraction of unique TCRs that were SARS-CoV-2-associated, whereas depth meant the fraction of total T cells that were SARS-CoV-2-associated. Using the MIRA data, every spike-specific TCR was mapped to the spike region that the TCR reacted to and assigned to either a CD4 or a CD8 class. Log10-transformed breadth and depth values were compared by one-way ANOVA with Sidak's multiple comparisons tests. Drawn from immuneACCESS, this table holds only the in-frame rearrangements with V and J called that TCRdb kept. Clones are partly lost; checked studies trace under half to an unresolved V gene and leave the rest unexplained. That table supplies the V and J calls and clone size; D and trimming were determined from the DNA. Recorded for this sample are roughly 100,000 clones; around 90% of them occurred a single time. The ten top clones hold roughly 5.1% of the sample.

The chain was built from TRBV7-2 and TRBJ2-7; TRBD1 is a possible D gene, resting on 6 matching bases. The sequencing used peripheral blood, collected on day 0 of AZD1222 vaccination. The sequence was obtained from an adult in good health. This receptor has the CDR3 CASSLNSARGEQYF. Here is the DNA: TGTGCCAGCAGCTTAAATAGCGCGAGGGGGGAGCAGTACTTC.